This T cell receptor beta chain originates from a study of CD8 T cells in ankylosing spondylitis. Study observations and caveats: Within matched ankylosing spondylitis synovial fluid, disease-linked clones were reportedly significantly enriched. Past research had described some motif variants in reactive arthritis synovial fluid and blood. Characteristic, it appeared, of ankylosing spondylitis blood was a TCR beta motif of eight highly homologous variants. Disease-linked clones were found to be CD8+ and relatively rare in peripheral blood.

CDR1 and CDR2 (germline): MGHRA, YSYEKL. V lost 3 bases and J lost 9, with 17 bases in between. The CDR3 runs 15 residues. This clonotype was recorded many times. What it binds is unknown. TCRdb re-derived calls from the 5' RACE reads in MiXCR, one entry per CDR3 protein. The sample includes around 300,000 distinct CDR3 sequences, roughly 15% of them seen just once. The sequenced material came from blood, either unsorted or a sorted T cell fraction (not recorded which). The V and J genes are TRBV4-1 and TRBJ2-2; D tentatively reads TRBD1 or TRBD2 (5 bases each). The TCR sequence derives from a male donor with ankylosing spondylitis or in good health (not recorded which). CDR3 sequence reads: CASSQDLGVGRELFF. The CDR3, as DNA: TGCGCCAGCAGCCAGGATCTGGGGGTGGGAAGGGAGCTGTTTTTT.